This record looks at one T cell receptor (beta chain) sequence and its context. Its antigen is currently unknown. There are 13 residues in the CDR3. CDR1 is KGHSH and CDR2 is LQKENI in the germline V gene. The V gene lost 6 bases and the J gene lost 5 bases, with 13 bases spanning the gap. These data originate in a study of T cell responses to AZD1222 COVID-19 vaccine. Repertoires were generated with immunoSEQ multiplex PCR, while TCRdb's copy carries only in-frame clones and drops some. The table records about 150,000 clones, around nine tenths of them present only once. Findings of the study overall: A reported finding is that nearly half of spike-specific TCRs target unmutated variant regions. Donors skewed white British and female; clonal diversity was possibly underestimated. Baseline seropositives among AZD1222 recipients totaled only 6 or 7.

The sample in question was peripheral blood, obtained on day 0 of AZD1222 vaccination. V is TRBV18 and J is TRBJ2-5; D unresolved. This sequence originates from an adult in good health. The CDR3 DNA is TGTGCCAGCTCCCTACTAATCCTTGAGACCCAGTACTTC. Its protein is CASSLLILETQYF.